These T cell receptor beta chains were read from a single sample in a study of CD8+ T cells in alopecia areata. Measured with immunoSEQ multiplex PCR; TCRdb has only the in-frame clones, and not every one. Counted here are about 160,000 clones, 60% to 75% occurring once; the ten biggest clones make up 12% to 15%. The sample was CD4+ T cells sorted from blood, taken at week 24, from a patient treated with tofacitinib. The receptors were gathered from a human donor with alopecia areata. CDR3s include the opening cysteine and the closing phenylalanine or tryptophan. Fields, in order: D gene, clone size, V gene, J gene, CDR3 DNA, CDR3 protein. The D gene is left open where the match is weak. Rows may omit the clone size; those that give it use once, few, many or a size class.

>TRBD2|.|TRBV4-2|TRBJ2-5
TGTGCCAGCAGCCGAGCTAGCGGGGGGGCCGAGGAGACCCAGTACTTC
CASSRASGGAEETQYF
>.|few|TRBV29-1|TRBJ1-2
TGCAGCGTTGAACAGGGGAGAGAAGGCTACACCTTC
CSVEQGREGYTF
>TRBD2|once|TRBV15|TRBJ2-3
TGTGCCACCCGGTCGGGGGGGACACTCGGCGCGCAGTATTTT
CATRSGGTLGAQYF
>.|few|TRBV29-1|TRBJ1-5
TGCAGCGTTGGAACAGCTAGCAATCAGCCCCAGCATTTT
CSVGTASNQPQHF
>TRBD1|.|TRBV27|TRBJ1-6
TGTGCCAGCAGTCTGGGACAGATTAATTCACCCCTCCACTTT
CASSLGQINSPLHF
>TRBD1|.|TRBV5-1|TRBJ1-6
TGCGCCAGCAGCTTGCAGGGGGATCGTTCACCCCTCCACTTT
CASSLQGDRSPLHF
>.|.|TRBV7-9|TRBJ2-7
TGTGCCAGCAGGTTAACGGGGGGCAACGGTAACGAGCAGTACTTC
CASRLTGGNGNEQYF
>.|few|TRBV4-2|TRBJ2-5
TGTGCCAGCAGCCAAGATGGAGGTGGGACCCAGTACTTC
CASSQDGGGTQYF
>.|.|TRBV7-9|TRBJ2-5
TGTGCCAGCAGACGAGGTGTATTAGTGCAAGAGACCCAGTACTTC
CASRRGVLVQETQYF
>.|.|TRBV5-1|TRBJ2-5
TGCGCCAGCAGCTTGCGGAGGGGAGCAGAAGAGACCCAGTACTTC
CASSLRRGAEETQYF
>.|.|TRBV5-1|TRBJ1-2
TGCGCCAGCAGCTTGGACTCCCGGGACTCAGACACCTTC
CASSLDSRDSDTF
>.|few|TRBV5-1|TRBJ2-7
TGCGCCAGCAGCTCGGCGGAATCCTACGAGCAGTACTTC
CASSSAESYEQYF
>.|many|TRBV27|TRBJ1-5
TGTGCCAGCAGACACAGGGAAAGCAATCAGCCCCAGCATTTT
CASRHRESNQPQHF
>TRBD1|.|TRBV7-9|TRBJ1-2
TGTGCCAGCAGCTTTTCAGGACAGGTCTATGGCTACACCTTC
CASSFSGQVYGYTF
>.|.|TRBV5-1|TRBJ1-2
TGCGCCAGCAGCTTGGAGGCCGGTGGTGGCTACACCTTC
CASSLEAGGGYTF
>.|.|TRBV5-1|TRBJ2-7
TGCGCCAGCAGCTTGGGGAGGGGTCCCTACGAGCAGTACTTC
CASSLGRGPYEQYF
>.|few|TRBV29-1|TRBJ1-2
TGCAGCGGAATGGGCCTTGCCTATGGCTACACCTTC
CSGMGLAYGYTF